Listed here is a single T cell receptor (beta chain). This sample stems from a study of blood T cell repertoires in COVID-19. Libraries were prepared by immunoSEQ multiplex PCR; TCRdb keeps only in-frame clonotypes and omits some of them. The sample yields some 50,000 clones, around 79% seen once. The length of the CDR3 is 14 residues. Germline V gives CDR1 DFQATT, CDR2 SNEGSKA (reference sequence). Unmatched junction bases numbered 10, after V lost 5 bases and J lost 4 bases. Material: peripheral blood. This clonotype was obtained from a human donor in a cohort sampled during active COVID-19. The genes are TRBV20-1 and TRBJ1-1, with 7 bases identical to TRBD1. CDR3 in DNA: TGCAGTGCTGGTGTACAAACAGGGGTCACTGAAGCTTTCTTT. Translated: CSAGVQTGVTEAFF.